The 20 T cell receptor beta chains presented below share a single source sample, sequenced in a study of cytomegalovirus exposure and HLA in healthy donors. Primers included in the PCR were 60 Vbeta and 13 Jbeta primers. TCRdb's copy holds only in-frame clones and misses some; the assay was immunoSEQ multiplex PCR. This sample has approximately 97,000 clones, with approximately 81% found just once. Sequencing was done on a sample of PBMCs. The receptors stem from a woman between 40 and 50 years old in good health and CMV-seropositive.

The rearrangement links TRBV5-1 to TRBJ2-5; TRBD1 matches at 8 bases. The CDR3 length is 15 residues. J gave up 3 bases and V 3 bases, and 7 bases lay outside the gene matches. Germline V gives CDR1 SGHRS, CDR2 YFSETQ. In nucleotides, the CDR3 is TGCGCCAGCAGCTCGACAGGGGTTTCGGAAGAGACCCAGTACTTC. Amino acids: CASSSTGVSEETQYF.

The V and J genes are TRBV6-6 and TRBJ1-5, with 10 bases aligning to TRBD1. With 6 bases clipped from V and 6 bases from J, the junction kept 2 bases outside the gene matches. This CDR3 is 13 amino acids long. Germline-derived CDR1 and CDR2 are MNHNY and SVGAGI (reference sequence). The CDR3 region is CASRDRGPQPQHF. The CDR3 DNA reads TGTGCCAGCAGAGACAGGGGGCCTCAGCCCCAGCATTTT.

The chain recombines TRBV12-5 with TRBJ1-5; no clear D gene. With 7 bases removed from V and 1 base from J, the gap between germline ends came to 11 bases. CDR1 LGHNT and CDR2 FRNRAP come from the germline V gene. The CDR3 length is 14 residues. CDR3: CASAGRRSNQPQHF. DNA of the CDR3: TGTGCTAGTGCTGGGCGAAGAAGCAATCAGCCCCAGCATTTT.

The chain carries TRBV7-9 and TRBJ2-3; 13 bases line up with TRBD2. CDR1 is SEHNR, CDR2 FQNEAQ, per germline (reference sequence). With V trimmed by 6 bases and J by 7 bases, 10 bases remained unmatched. This CDR3 region has 16 residues. Written as DNA, the CDR3 is TGTGCCAGCAGTCGCAACCCGGGACTAGCGGGACATACGCAGTATTTT. Translated, it gives CASSRNPGLAGHTQYF. Full variable domain (missing parts from reference TRBV7-9 and TRBJ2-3): DTGVSQNPRHKITKRGQNVTFRCDPISEHNRLYWYRQTLGQGPEFLTYFQNEAQLEKSRLLSDRFSAERPKGSFSTLEIQRTEQGDSAMYLCASSRNPGLAGHTQYFGPGTRLTVL.

The sample holds a few counts of this clone. This chain links TRBV4-2 with TRBJ1-5; D gene unclear. Germline V CDR1 and CDR2: LGHNA, YNFKEQ. The V gene lost 0 bases and the J gene lost 2 bases, with 11 bases spanning the gap. The CDR3 is made up of 16 amino acids. CDR3 in DNA: TGTGCCAGCAGCCAAGAGGAGGCGAAAGGCAATCAGCCCCAGCATTTT. Amino acids: CASSQEEAKGNQPQHF.

The genes are TRBV27 and TRBJ2-5; TRBD2 matches 7 bases. V gave up 3 bases and J gave up 4 bases; unmatched junction bases: 8. CDR3 length equals 15 residues. Germline V lookup: CDR1 MNHEY, CDR2 SMNVEV (reference sequence). The CDR3 nucleotides are TGTGCCAGCAGTTTCGGGCGGGAGAGGGGAGAGACCCAGTACTTC. Translating it yields CASSFGRERGETQYF.

This clone was seen only once. The V and J genes are TRBV7-9 and TRBJ1-1; no firm D call. V lost 5 bases and J 0 bases, leaving 10 bases between the germline ends. Looked up from germline, CDR1 is SEHNR and CDR2 is FQNEAQ (reference sequence). There are 14 residues in the CDR3. The DNA for the CDR3 is TGTGCCAGCAGCCCCCGGGAGGTGAACACTGAAGCTTTCTTT. This translates into CASSPREVNTEAFF.

The chain recombines TRBV5-1 with TRBJ1-3; tentative D call: TRBD1 (5 bases). Trimming pared 2 bases from V and 3 bases from J, leaving 9 bases between. This CDR3 is 14 amino acids long. Germline CDR1 and CDR2: SGHRS and YFSETQ. CDR3 bases: TGCGCCAGCAGCTTCCAGGGAGGTGGAAACACCATATATTTT. Protein product: CASSFQGGGNTIYF.

This rearrangement joins TRBV7-2 to TRBJ2-4; 8 bases line up with TRBD1. The CDR3 loop spans 15 amino acids. The V gene end was trimmed by 5 bases and the J gene end by 7 bases; junction bases not matched to a gene: 10. The germline V gene has CDR1 SGHTA and CDR2 FQGNSA. The CDR3 here is CASSASGTGGNIQYF. The CDR3 nucleotides read TGTGCCAGCAGCGCGTCCGGGACAGGAGGGAACATTCAGTACTTC.

This chain links TRBV27 with TRBJ2-7, with 10 positions matching TRBD1. Germline values: CDR1 MNHEY, CDR2 SMNVEV (reference sequence). The CDR3 is 14 residues long. The ends lost 5 bases at V and 5 bases at J; junction bases unmatched: 6. The CDR3 is CASSHMGTGDEQYF. The CDR3 DNA is TGTGCCAGCAGTCATATGGGGACAGGGGACGAGCAGTACTTC.

The J gene is TRBJ2-1, the V gene TRBV4-1; unclear D gene. V lost 0 bases and J 2 bases, leaving 8 bases between the germline ends. The CDR3 consists of 15 residues. The germline V gene encodes CDR1 MGHRA and CDR2 YSYEKL. Here the CDR3 reads CASSQDSAAYNEQFF. DNA for the CDR3: TGCGCCAGCAGCCAAGACTCCGCGGCCTACAATGAGCAGTTCTTC.

The rearrangement uses TRBV19 and TRBJ1-5; D remains unclear. Looked up from germline, CDR1 is LNHDA and CDR2 is SQIVND (reference sequence). Trimming left V 7 bases short and J 1 base short, with 14 bases between. The CDR3 has 15 residues. The CDR3 loop is CASTRGQGSNQPQHF. The CDR3 coding sequence is TGTGCCAGTACACGGGGTCAAGGGAGCAATCAGCCCCAGCATTTT.

A few counts support this clone. The chain employs TRBV6-6 and TRBJ2-3; a weak D match, TRBD1 (6 bases). The CDR3 is 13 amino acids. Trimming removed 10 bases from V and 2 bases from J, with 13 bases in between. CDR1 is MNHNY, CDR2 SVGAGI, per germline (reference sequence). The CDR3: CATKDRYTDTQYF. The CDR3 bases are TGTGCCACCAAGGACAGATACACAGATACGCAGTATTTT.

This chain joins TRBV5-1 and TRBJ1-1, with D hard to call. In germline, CDR1 is SGHRS, CDR2 YFSETQ. The CDR3 spans 14 residues. Trimming shortened V by 2 bases and J by 5 bases, and 13 bases separated the two germline ends. CDR3 bases: TGCGCCAGCAGCTTCCGGGTAGAAAGGACTGAAGCTTTCTTT. Amino acids: CASSFRVERTEAFF. Drawing the rest from reference TRBV5-1 and TRBJ1-1, the complete variable domain is KAGVTQTPRYLIKTRGQQVTLSCSPISGHRSVSWYQQTPGQGLQFLFEYFSETQRNKGNFPGRFSGRQFSNSRSEMNVSTLELGDSALYLCASSFRVERTEAFFGQGTRLTVV.

The rearrangement links TRBV14 to TRBJ1-1; TRBD1 agrees at 9 bases. The CDR3 extends over 18 amino acids. Trimming cost V 6 bases and J 1 base; bases outside gene matches: 15. Germline V gene sequence: CDR1 SGHDN, CDR2 FVKESK. CDR3 sequence reads: CASSLGIDRGKWNTEAFF. Here the CDR3 DNA reads TGTGCCAGCAGTTTGGGGATTGACAGGGGGAAATGGAACACTGAAGCTTTCTTT. The full variable domain, rest sourced from reference TRBV14 and TRBJ1-1, is EAGVTQFPSHSVIEKGQTVTLRCDPISGHDNLYWYRRVMGKEIKFLLHFVKESKQDESGMPNNRFLAERTGGTYSTLKVQPAELEDSGVYFCASSLGIDRGKWNTEAFFGQGTRLTVV.

The V call is TRBV5-5, the J call TRBJ2-7; no definite D call. The CDR3 covers 12 residues. V was cut by 1 base and J by 3 bases, with 5 bases left in between. Germline loops: CDR1 SGHKS, CDR2 YYEKEE (reference sequence). The CDR3 loop reads CASSLFNYEQYF. CDR3 nucleotide sequence: TGTGCCAGCAGCTTGTTTAACTACGAGCAGTACTTC.

This clone has just a few counts. The sample contains more than one DNA sequence encoding this CDR3. This rearrangement joins TRBV5-1 to TRBJ2-3, with 7 bases matching TRBD1. The CDR3 spans 14 residues. Unmatched junction bases numbered 7, after V lost 3 bases and J lost 6 bases. Germline lookup yields CDR1 SGHRS and CDR2 YFSETQ. CDR3 DNA: TGCGCCAGCAGCTCGGGGTCAGGGGGTGATACGCAGTATTTT. The encoded protein is CASSSGSGGDTQYF.

The chain links TRBV5-1 to TRBJ2-5; D perhaps matches TRBD1 (5 bases). The length of the CDR3 is 14 residues. V dropped 4 bases and J dropped 4 bases, with 14 bases sitting between them. Germline V gene lookup returns CDR1 SGHRS and CDR2 YFSETQ. The CDR3, as DNA: TGCGCCAGCAGCCCCCGACAGACTCTAGAGACCCAGTACTTC. Amino acid sequence: CASSPRQTLETQYF.

This chain uses TRBV5-1 with TRBJ2-5, with D perhaps TRBD2 (7 bases). Germline CDR1 is SGHRS and CDR2 is YFSETQ. The CDR3 sequence is 14 residues long. Trimming took off 2 bases at V and 2 bases at J, with 10 bases between the two ends. The CDR3 region has the DNA TGCGCCAGCAGCTTAGGGGGAGGGCAAGAGACCCAGTACTTC. It translates to CASSLGGGQETQYF.

As to this clone: Relative to the germline gene, one junction end is altered; a read error may explain this. The chain joins TRBV7-7 to TRBJ2-1; possible D gene TRBD1, 6 bases. Germline values: CDR1 SSHAT, CDR2 FNYEAQ (reference sequence). This CDR3 has 15 residues. The CDR3 DNA follows: TGTGCTAGCAGCTTAGGGCAGGGGAATTACAATGAGCAGTTCTTC. Translation: CASSLGQGNYNEQFF.